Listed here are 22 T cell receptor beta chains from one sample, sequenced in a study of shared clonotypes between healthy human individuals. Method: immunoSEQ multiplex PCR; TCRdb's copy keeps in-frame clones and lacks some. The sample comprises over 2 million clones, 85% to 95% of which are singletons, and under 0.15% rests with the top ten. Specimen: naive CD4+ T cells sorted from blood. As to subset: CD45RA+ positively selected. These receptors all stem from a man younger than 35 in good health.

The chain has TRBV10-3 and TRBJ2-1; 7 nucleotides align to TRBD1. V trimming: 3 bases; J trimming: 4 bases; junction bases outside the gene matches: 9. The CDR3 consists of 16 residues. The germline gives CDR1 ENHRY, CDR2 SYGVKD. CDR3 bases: TGTGCCATCAGTGACCCGACAGGGAAGGGTTACAATGAGCAGTTCTTC. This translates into CAISDPTGKGYNEQFF.

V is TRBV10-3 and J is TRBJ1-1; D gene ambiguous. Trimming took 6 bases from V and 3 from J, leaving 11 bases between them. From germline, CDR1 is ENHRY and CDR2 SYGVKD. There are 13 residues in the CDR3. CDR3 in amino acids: CAISTERDTEAFF. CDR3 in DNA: TGTGCCATCAGCACAGAAAGGGACACTGAAGCTTTCTTT.

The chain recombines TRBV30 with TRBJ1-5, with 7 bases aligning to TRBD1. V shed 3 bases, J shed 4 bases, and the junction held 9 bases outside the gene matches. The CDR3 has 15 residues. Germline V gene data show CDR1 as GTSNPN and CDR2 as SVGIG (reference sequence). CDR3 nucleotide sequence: TGTGCCTGGAGACCTACCGGGACAGTGAATCAGCCCCAGCATTTT. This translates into CAWRPTGTVNQPQHF.

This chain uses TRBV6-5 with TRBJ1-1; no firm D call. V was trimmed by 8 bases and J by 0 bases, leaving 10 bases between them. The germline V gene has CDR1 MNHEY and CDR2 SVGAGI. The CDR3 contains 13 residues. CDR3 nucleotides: TGTGCCAGCCGCATCCAGCTGAACACTGAAGCTTTCTTT. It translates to CASRIQLNTEAFF.

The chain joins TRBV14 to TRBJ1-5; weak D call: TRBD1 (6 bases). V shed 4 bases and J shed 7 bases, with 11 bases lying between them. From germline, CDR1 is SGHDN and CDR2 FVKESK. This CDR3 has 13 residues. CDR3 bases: TGTGCCAGCAGCCCCCGGACAGACCAGCCCCAGCATTTT. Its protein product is CASSPRTDQPQHF.

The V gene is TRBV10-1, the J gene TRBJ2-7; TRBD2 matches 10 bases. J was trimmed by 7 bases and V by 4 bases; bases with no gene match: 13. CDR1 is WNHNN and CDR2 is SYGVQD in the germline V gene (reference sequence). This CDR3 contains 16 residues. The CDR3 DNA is TGCGCCAGCAGTGGGACTAGCGGAGCCGGGGGAAGGGAGCAGTACTTC. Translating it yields CASSGTSGAGGREQYF.

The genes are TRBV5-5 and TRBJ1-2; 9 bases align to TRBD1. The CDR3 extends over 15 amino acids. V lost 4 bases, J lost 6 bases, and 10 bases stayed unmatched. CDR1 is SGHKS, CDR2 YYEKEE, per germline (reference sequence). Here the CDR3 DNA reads TGTGCCAGCAGCCCCCGGGACAGGGTGCTTCATGGCTACACCTTC. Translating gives CASSPRDRVLHGYTF. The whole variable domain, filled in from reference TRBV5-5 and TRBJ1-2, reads DAGVTQSPTHLIKTRGQQVTLRCSPISGHKSVSWYQQVLGQGPQFIFQYYEKEERGRGNFPDRFSARQFPNYSSELNVNALLLGDSALYLCASSPRDRVLHGYTFGSGTRLTVV.

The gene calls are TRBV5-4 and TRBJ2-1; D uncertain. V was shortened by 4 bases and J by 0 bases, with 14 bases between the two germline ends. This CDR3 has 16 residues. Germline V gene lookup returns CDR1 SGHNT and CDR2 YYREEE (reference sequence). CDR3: CASSRTFSSSYNEQFF. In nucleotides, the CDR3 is TGTGCCAGCAGCCGGACCTTTTCGAGCTCCTACAATGAGCAGTTCTTC.

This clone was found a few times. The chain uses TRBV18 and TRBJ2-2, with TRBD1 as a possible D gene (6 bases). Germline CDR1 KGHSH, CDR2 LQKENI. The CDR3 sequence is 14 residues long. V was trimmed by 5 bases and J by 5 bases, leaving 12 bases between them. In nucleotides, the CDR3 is TGTGCCAGCTCAGCAAACAGGGAGACCGGGGAGCTGTTTTTT. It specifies CASSANRETGELFF.

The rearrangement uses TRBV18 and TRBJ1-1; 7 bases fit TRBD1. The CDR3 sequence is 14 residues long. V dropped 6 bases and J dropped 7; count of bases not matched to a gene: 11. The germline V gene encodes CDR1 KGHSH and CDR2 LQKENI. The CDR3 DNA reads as TGTGCCAGCTCCCTGGACAGGTCTACGTTTGAAGCTTTCTTT. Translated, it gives CASSLDRSTFEAFF.

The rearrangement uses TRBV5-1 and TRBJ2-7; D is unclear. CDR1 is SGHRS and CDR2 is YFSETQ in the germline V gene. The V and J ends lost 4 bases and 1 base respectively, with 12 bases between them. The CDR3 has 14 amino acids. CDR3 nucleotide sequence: TGCGCCAGCAGCGTTGGATCAGGTTCCTACGAGCAGTACTTC. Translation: CASSVGSGSYEQYF.

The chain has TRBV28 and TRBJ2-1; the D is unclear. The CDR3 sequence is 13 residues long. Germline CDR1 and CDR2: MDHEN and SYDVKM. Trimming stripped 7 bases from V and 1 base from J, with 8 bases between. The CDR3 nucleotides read TGTGCCAGCAATACCGCGTCCTACAATGAGCAGTTCTTC. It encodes CASNTASYNEQFF.

CDR3 nucleotides: TGTGCCAGCAGCCCCCGATTGGGGGGAGGGGATGAAAAACTGTTTTTT. Its translation: CASSPRLGGGDEKLFF. The chain is built from TRBV5-4 and TRBJ1-4; D may be TRBD1 (5 bases). V shed 4 bases and J shed 6 bases, with 19 bases lying between them. Germline-derived CDR1 and CDR2 are SGHNT and YYREEE (reference sequence). The CDR3 runs 16 residues.

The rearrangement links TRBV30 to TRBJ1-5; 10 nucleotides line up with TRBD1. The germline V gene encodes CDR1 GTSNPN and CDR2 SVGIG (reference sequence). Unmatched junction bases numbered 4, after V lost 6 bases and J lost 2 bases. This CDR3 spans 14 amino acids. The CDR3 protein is CACWDRGGNQPQHF. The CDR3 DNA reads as TGTGCCTGCTGGGACAGGGGTGGCAATCAGCCCCAGCATTTT.

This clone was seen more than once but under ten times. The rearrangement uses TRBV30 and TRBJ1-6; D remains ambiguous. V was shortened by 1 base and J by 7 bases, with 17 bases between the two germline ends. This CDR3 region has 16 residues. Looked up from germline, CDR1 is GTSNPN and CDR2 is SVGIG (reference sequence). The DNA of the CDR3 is TGTGCCTGGAGTGCCGCGGGCCGAAGACGAAATTCACCCCTCCACTTT. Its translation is CAWSAAGRRRNSPLHF.

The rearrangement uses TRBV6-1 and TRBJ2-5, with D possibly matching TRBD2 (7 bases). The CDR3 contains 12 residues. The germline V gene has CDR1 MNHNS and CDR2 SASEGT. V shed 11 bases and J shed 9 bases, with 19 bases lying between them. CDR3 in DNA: TGTGCCGGGTGGGGAGGGGGGAGTTCCCAGTACTTC. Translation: CAGWGGGSSQYF.

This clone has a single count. DNA of the CDR3: TGTGCCAGCAGTACCCAGGGCCGGGGACCTAATTCACCCCTCCACTTT. Translating gives CASSTQGRGPNSPLHF. The chain recombines TRBV27 with TRBJ1-6, with D tentatively TRBD1 (5 bases). This CDR3 is built from 16 residues. The V end lost 5 bases, the J end lost 6 bases, and 17 bases lay between the germline ends. The germline V gene encodes CDR1 MNHEY and CDR2 SMNVEV (reference sequence).

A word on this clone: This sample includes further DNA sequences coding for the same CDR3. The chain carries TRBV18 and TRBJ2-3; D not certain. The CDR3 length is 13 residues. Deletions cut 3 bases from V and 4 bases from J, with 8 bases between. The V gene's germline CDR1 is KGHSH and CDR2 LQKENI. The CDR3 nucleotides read TGTGCCAGCTCACCTGGGTCCCCAGATACGCAGTATTTT. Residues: CASSPGSPDTQYF.

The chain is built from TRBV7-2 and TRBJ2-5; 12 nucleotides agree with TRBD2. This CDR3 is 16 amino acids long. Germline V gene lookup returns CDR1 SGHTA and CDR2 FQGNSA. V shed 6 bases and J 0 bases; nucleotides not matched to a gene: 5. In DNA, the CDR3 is TGTGCCAGCAGGGGAGGACTAGCGGGGTACCAAGAGACCCAGTACTTC. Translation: CASRGGLAGYQETQYF.

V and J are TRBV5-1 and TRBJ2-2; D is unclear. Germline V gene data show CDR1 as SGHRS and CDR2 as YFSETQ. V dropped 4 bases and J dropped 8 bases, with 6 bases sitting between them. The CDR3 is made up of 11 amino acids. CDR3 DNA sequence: TGCGCCAGCAGCGGGCCTGGGGAGCTGTTTTTT. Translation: CASSGPGELFF. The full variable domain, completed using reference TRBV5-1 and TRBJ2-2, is KAGVTQTPRYLIKTRGQQVTLSCSPISGHRSVSWYQQTPGQGLQFLFEYFSETQRNKGNFPGRFSGRQFSNSRSEMNVSTLELGDSALYLCASSGPGELFFGEGSRLTVL.

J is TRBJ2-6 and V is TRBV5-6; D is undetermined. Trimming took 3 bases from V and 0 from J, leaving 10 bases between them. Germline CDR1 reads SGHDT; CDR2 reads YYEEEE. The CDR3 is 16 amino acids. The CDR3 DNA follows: TGTGCCAGCAGCTATGACATTTACTCTGGGGCCAACGTCCTGACTTTC. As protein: CASSYDIYSGANVLTF.

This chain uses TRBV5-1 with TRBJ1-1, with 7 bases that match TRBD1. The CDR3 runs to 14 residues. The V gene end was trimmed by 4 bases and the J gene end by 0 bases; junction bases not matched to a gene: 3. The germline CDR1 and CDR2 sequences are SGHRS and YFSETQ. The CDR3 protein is CASSQGGMNTEAFF. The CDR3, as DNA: TGCGCCAGCAGCCAGGGGGGTATGAACACTGAAGCTTTCTTT.